The clone carrying this TCR beta chain came up a few times. No antigen is known for it. This entry comes from a study of CD8 T cells in ankylosing spondylitis. Study-wide results and caveats: Made up of roughly 8 highly homologous variants, a TCR beta motif appeared characteristic of ankylosing spondylitis blood. Significantly higher representation of disease-linked clones was reported for matched ankylosing spondylitis synovial fluid.

The CDR3 extends over 15 amino acids. Trimming left V 2 bases short and J 9 bases short, with 17 bases between. Per germline, CDR1 SGHVS and CDR2 FQNEAQ. As the method for making TCR beta libraries, quantitative 5'-RACE with molecular barcodes was used. TCRdb itself ran the 5' RACE reads through MiXCR, one entry per CDR3 protein. The repertoire holds 220,000 or so distinct CDR3 sequences, with 18% as singletons. Material for sequencing was blood, either unsorted or a sorted T cell fraction (not recorded which). This chain joins TRBV7-8 and TRBJ2-1; a weak D match, TRBD2 (5 bases). This receptor was identified in a male donor with ankylosing spondylitis. CDR3 sequence reads: CASSLWRHQDVEQFF. The CDR3 nucleotides read TGTGCCAGCAGCTTATGGAGGCATCAGGATGTTGAGCAGTTCTTC.